The subject of this entry is one T cell receptor beta chain. The target antigen is unknown. TCR beta CDR3 region amplification was performed from RNA transcripts. The TCR CDR3 was amplified in a first-round RT-PCR using the HTBI primer set. TCRdb reprocessed the multiplex PCR reads via MiXCR and lists one record per CDR3 protein. The data show a few hundred thousand distinct CDR3 sequences, 15% to 18% seen once. The record originates from a study of T cells in Graves' hyperthyroidism and ophthalmopathy. Overall study results and limits: Ophthalmopathy and stable hyperthyroidism were separated by a 13 V-J model. Most clonotypes expanded in thyroid above 0.001 were likewise present in blood.

PBMCs stemmed from 10 ml fresh peripheral blood. This sequence was found in a woman aged 25 to 39 with Graves' hyperthyroidism. Material for sequencing was blood.

Written as DNA, the CDR3 is TGTGCCAGCAGCTTAAACCTCCGGGACGCCGCCTTCTACGAGCAGTACTTC. Translating it yields CASSLNLRDAAFYEQYF. V gene TRBV13 combines with J gene TRBJ2-7; D may match TRBD1 or TRBD2 (5 bases each). V gave up 2 bases and J gave up 3 bases, with 20 bases separating them. CDR1 and CDR2 (germline): PRHDT, FYEKMQ (reference sequence). The CDR3 totals 17 residues.